The sequence of this T cell receptor (beta chain) was determined in a study of molecular identifiers for immune sequencing clone quantification. MiXCR, applied by TCRdb to the PCR reads, yields one record per CDR3 protein. This sample carries roughly 100,000 distinct CDR3 sequences, about 35% of them seen once, and the ten largest clones take roughly 9.7%. This clonotype has just a few counts. Sample: naive CD8+ T cells from blood, with Jurkat cell RNA spiked in. Subset meaning: FACS-sorted CD8+CD4-CCR7+CD45RA+ naive T cells. The receptor's source is a human donor in good health. Some libraries in this study had Jurkat cell RNA spiked in.

In nucleotides, the CDR3 is TGTGCCAGCAGCTTAGCAGGGCTGGTCGGCGAGCAGTACTTC. Translated: CASSLAGLVGEQYF. V gene TRBV7-2 combines with J gene TRBJ2-7; D unclear. Looked up from germline, CDR1 is SGHTA and CDR2 is FQGNSA. Trimming cost V 0 bases and J 6 bases, with 12 bases left between them. The CDR3 covers 14 residues.